This T cell receptor beta chain came from a study of OX40 agonist ivuxolimab in advanced cancers. In the study overall: Administration of intravenous ivuxolimab to patients occurred every 2 weeks at 0.01 to 10 mg/kg.

In germline, CDR1 is MNHEY, CDR2 SMNVEV (reference sequence). There are 18 residues in the CDR3. V lost 3 bases and J lost 1; bases outside the gene matches: 14. Clones were sequenced by immunoSEQ multiplex PCR, and TCRdb holds only the in-frame ones, with some missing. Among about 80,000 clones, 90% to 95% were seen once, and the ten largest hold around 0.75%. This specimen consisted of CD4+ or CD8+ T cells sorted from blood, obtained in a trial of the OX40 agonist ivuxolimab. The gene calls are TRBV27 and TRBJ2-7; TRBD2 agrees at 8 bases. The source of this sequence is an adult with an advanced solid tumor such as melanoma, head and neck, liver or kidney cancer. The CDR3 sequence is CASSFSGSPSGPSYEQYF. The CDR3 DNA reads as TGTGCCAGCAGTTTTAGCGGGTCTCCTAGCGGGCCTTCCTACGAGCAGTACTTC.